The clone carrying this T cell receptor (beta chain) was detected a few times. This entry comes from a study of blood T cells in healthy people across ages. The authors ran a second PCR of roughly 6 to 12 cycles using a sample-barcoded 5' primer and a J-beta primer mix. TCRdb used MiXCR to reprocess the 5' RACE reads, holding one entry per CDR3 protein. The table shows about 1.7 million distinct CDR3 sequences, with over 25% occurring only once. Per the germline V gene, CDR1 is SGHTA and CDR2 is FQGNSA. Germline trimming cut 5 bases from V and 2 bases from J; bases unmatched to any gene: 7. The CDR3 extends over 15 amino acids.

The TCR comes from a woman in her 30s in good health. The chain carries TRBV7-2 and TRBJ2-7; 9 bases are shared with TRBD1. The specimen was blood. CDR3 nucleotides: TGTGCCAGCAGCCTCAGGACAGGGGAGACCTACGAGCAGTACTTC. It yields the protein CASSLRTGETYEQYF.